The next 19 T cell receptor beta chains were all read from a single sample in a study of blood T cell repertoires in COVID-19. TCRdb's copy holds only in-frame clones and misses some; the assay was immunoSEQ multiplex PCR. The sample includes some 70,000 clones, approximately 82% of them seen just once. The specimen was peripheral blood. Receptors originate from a man aged 55-75 years with acute or convalescent COVID-19.

This clone occurred many times. V usage is TRBV3-1 (or the pseudogene TRBV3-2) and J usage is TRBJ1-2; 7 bases match TRBD1. The trim removed 6 bases at V and 1 base at J, leaving 8 bases unmatched. CDR1 is LGHDT, CDR2 YNNKEL, per germline (reference sequence). This CDR3 region has 15 residues. The CDR3 region has the DNA TGTGCCAGCAGTCGTAGGGACAGCATTAACTATGGCTACACCTTC. This translates into CASSRRDSINYGYTF.

V and J are TRBV5-1 and TRBJ1-4; tentative D call: TRBD1 (6 bases). V dropped 5 bases and J dropped 6 bases, with 17 bases sitting between them. The CDR3 sequence is 15 residues long. The germline gives CDR1 SGHRS, CDR2 YFSETQ. The CDR3 spells CASRTTGTTDEKLFF. In DNA, the CDR3 is TGCGCCAGCAGAACGACAGGAACTACGGATGAAAAACTGTTTTTT.

This rearrangement joins TRBV24-1 to TRBJ1-2; D possibly corresponds to TRBD1 (6 bases). Trimming cost V 2 bases and J 5 bases, with 20 bases left between them. Germline lookup yields CDR1 KGHDR and CDR2 SFDVKD. The CDR3 totals 17 residues. The CDR3, as DNA: TGTGCCACCAGTGATTCGGGCGCAGGGGCCGCCCGATATGGCTACACCTTC. It encodes CATSDSGAGAARYGYTF.

This rearrangement joins TRBV4-1 to TRBJ2-1; 10 positions match TRBD2. The junction had 3 bases not matched to a gene; V was cut back by 6 bases and J by 4 bases. This CDR3 has 14 residues. Germline lookup yields CDR1 MGHRA and CDR2 YSYEKL. The CDR3 DNA sequence: TGCGCCAGCAGACCAGCGGGGGGGTACAATGAGCAGTTCTTC. Its translation: CASRPAGGYNEQFF.

The chain recombines TRBV5-4 with TRBJ1-3; 12 bases are shared with TRBD1. Germline V lookup: CDR1 SGHNT, CDR2 YYREEE (reference sequence). Trimming removed 4 bases from V and 2 bases from J; junction bases left unmatched: 10. This CDR3 comprises 18 residues. In nucleotides, the CDR3 is TGTGCCAGCAGCCCCCCTGGGGGACAGGGGGCTCCTGGAAACACCATATATTTT. Its protein product is CASSPPGGQGAPGNTIYF. The complete variable domain, with remaining parts taken from reference TRBV5-4 and TRBJ1-3, reads ETGVTQSPTHLIKTRGQQVTLRCSSQSGHNTVSWYQQALGQGPQFIFQYYREEENGRGNFPPRFSGLQFPNYSSELNVNALELDDSALYLCASSPPGGQGAPGNTIYFGEGSWLTVV.

The rearrangement links TRBV3-1 (or the pseudogene TRBV3-2) to TRBJ1-6; no reliable D call. Germline V gene lookup returns CDR1 LGHDT and CDR2 YNNKEL (reference sequence). V was clipped by 1 base and J by 10 bases, with 8 bases between them. This CDR3 has 13 residues. CDR3 loop: CASSQGQRSPLHF. The CDR3 nucleotides are TGTGCCAGCAGCCAAGGACAAAGATCACCCCTCCACTTT.

The chain is built from TRBV10-3 and TRBJ2-2; 8 bases are a match to TRBD2. This CDR3 spans 14 amino acids. With 6 bases clipped from V and 4 bases from J, the junction kept 4 bases outside the gene matches. From germline, CDR1 is ENHRY and CDR2 SYGVKD. The CDR3 DNA sequence: TGTGCCATCAGAGTAGCGGGAAGCACCGGGGAGCTGTTTTTT. Its protein is CAIRVAGSTGELFF.

The V gene is TRBV30, the J gene TRBJ1-6; 8 nucleotides align to TRBD1. CDR1 and CDR2 from the germline V gene are GTSNPN and SVGIG (reference sequence). The CDR3 consists of 17 residues. After removal of 6 bases from V and 0 bases from J, the junction contained 10 bases not matched to a gene. The CDR3 here is CACIITGGSSYNSPLHF. CDR3 DNA: TGTGCCTGCATTATTACAGGGGGAAGCTCCTATAATTCACCCCTCCACTTT.

The chain joins TRBV10-3 to TRBJ2-2; TRBD2 aligns across 12 bases. The CDR3 contains 18 residues. The V gene end was trimmed by 2 bases and the J gene end by 0 bases; junction bases not matched to a gene: 4. In germline, CDR1 is ENHRY, CDR2 SYGVKD. The CDR3 here is CAISEVWTSGANTGELFF. CDR3 DNA sequence: TGTGCCATCAGTGAGGTGTGGACTAGCGGGGCGAACACCGGGGAGCTGTTTTTT.

The chain employs TRBV7-2 and TRBJ2-3; D is possibly TRBD2 (7 bases). The CDR3 runs to 15 residues. Trimming took off 4 bases at V and 4 bases at J, with 15 bases between the two ends. CDR1 is SGHTA and CDR2 is FQGNSA in the germline V gene. The chain's CDR3 is CASSSRGGWSDTQYF. CDR3 sequence (DNA): TGTGCCAGCAGCTCTAGGGGGGGGTGGTCAGATACGCAGTATTTT.

The V and J genes are TRBV10-3 and TRBJ1-2; 10 bases match TRBD1. Trimming took 6 bases from V and 6 from J; bases not matched to a gene: 10. Germline CDR1 reads ENHRY; CDR2 reads SYGVKD. The CDR3 sequence is 15 residues long. In nucleotides, the CDR3 is TGTGCCATCAGACAAGGGACAGGGGAGGTTGATGGCTACACCTTC. It encodes CAIRQGTGEVDGYTF.

V gene TRBV27 combines with J gene TRBJ1-6; D possibly corresponds to TRBD1 (6 bases). This CDR3 region has 13 residues. V lost 4 bases and J lost 14, with 15 bases in between. The V gene's germline CDR1 is MNHEY and CDR2 SMNVEV (reference sequence). The CDR3 region has the DNA TGTGCCAGCAGTTCAAACAGGGTTGCGGCCCTCCACTTT. Translated: CASSSNRVAALHF.

The V call is TRBV10-3, the J call TRBJ2-3; 11 bases agree with TRBD2. There are 16 residues in the CDR3. Trimming at V came to 5 bases and at J to 1 base, leaving 5 bases not matched to a gene. The V gene's germline CDR1 is ENHRY and CDR2 SYGVKD. The CDR3 nucleotides read TGTGCCATCAGTAATAGCGGGGGGGCCGGCACAGATACGCAGTATTTT. It codes for CAISNSGGAGTDTQYF.

The chain recombines TRBV7-2 with TRBJ2-5; 10 bases are shared with TRBD2. Germline CDR1 is SGHTA and CDR2 is FQGNSA. Trimming at V came to 2 bases and at J to 1 base, leaving 7 bases not matched to a gene. The CDR3 has 17 amino acids. This CDR3 reads CASSLYRASGGQETQYF. The CDR3 DNA sequence: TGTGCCAGCAGCTTATATAGGGCTAGCGGGGGCCAAGAGACCCAGTACTTC.

This rearrangement joins TRBV27 to TRBJ1-5, with 9 bases aligning to TRBD1. V lost 0 bases, J lost 0 bases, and 3 bases stayed unmatched. The CDR3 loop spans 17 amino acids. In germline, CDR1 is MNHEY, CDR2 SMNVEV (reference sequence). The CDR3 coding sequence is TGTGCCAGCAGTTTATCGGGACAGGGTAATAGCAATCAGCCCCAGCATTTT. Protein product: CASSLSGQGNSNQPQHF.

The gene calls are TRBV6-5 and TRBJ2-2; 10 nucleotides line up with TRBD2. The CDR3 length is 15 residues. Germline loops: CDR1 MNHEY, CDR2 SVGAGI. V shed 1 base and J 5 bases; nucleotides not matched to a gene: 1. The CDR3 DNA reads TGTGCCAGCAGTTACTTAGCGGGGGGTACCGGGGAGCTGTTTTTT. This translates into CASSYLAGGTGELFF.

The chain couples TRBV25-1 to TRBJ2-4, with TRBD1 matching 8 bases. CDR1 and CDR2 (germline): MGHDK, SYGVNS. V shed 4 bases and J 2 bases; nucleotides not matched to a gene: 7. The CDR3 is 16 residues long. CDR3: CASSGSGGRTKNIQYF. In DNA, the CDR3 is TGTGCCAGCAGTGGTTCAGGGGGCAGAACCAAAAACATTCAGTACTTC.

V is TRBV11-2 and J is TRBJ1-2, with D perhaps matching TRBD1 (5 bases). The CDR3 runs to 15 residues. Germline V lookup: CDR1 SGHAT, CDR2 FQNNGV. V was pared by 5 bases and J by 2 bases, with 15 bases between. DNA of the CDR3: TGTGCCAGCAGCCCAAGGACAACCGGCAACTATGGCTACACCTTC. As protein: CASSPRTTGNYGYTF.

The gene calls are TRBV9 and TRBJ1-1, with D hard to call. Germline CDR1 and CDR2: SGDLS and YYNGEE. V was cut by 0 bases and J by 3 bases, with 3 bases left in between. The CDR3 contains 12 residues. CDR3 nucleotides: TGTGCCAGCAGCGTAGCGGACACTGAAGCTTTCTTT. Amino acids: CASSVADTEAFF. Together with reference TRBV9 and TRBJ1-1, the CDR3 gives the full variable domain: DSGVTQTPKHLITATGQRVTLRCSPRSGDLSVYWYQQSLDQGLQFLIQYYNGEERAKGNILERFSAQQFPDLHSELNLSSLELGDSALYFCASSVADTEAFFGQGTRLTVV.